What follows are 12 T cell receptor beta chains derived from one specimen sequenced in a study of cytomegalovirus exposure and HLA in healthy donors. Sequencing was performed with immunoSEQ multiplex PCR; in TCRdb, only in-frame clones are kept and a portion is missing. The sample gives roughly 180,000 clones, more than 75% of which show up once; less than 9.5% is in the top ten. The sequenced sample consisted of PBMCs. These TCRs come from a man aged 30 to 39 in good health and CMV-seropositive.

V usage is TRBV28 and J usage is TRBJ2-2, with D tentatively TRBD1 (6 bases). The CDR3 spans 14 residues. CDR1 and CDR2 from the germline V gene are MDHEN and SYDVKM. V was pared by 5 bases and J by 3 bases, with 10 bases between. CDR3 DNA: TGTGCCAGCAGTAAGGGACATTACACCGGGGAGCTGTTTTTT. This gives the protein CASSKGHYTGELFF.

The chain links TRBV4-3 to TRBJ1-2, with D unclear. Trimming pared 0 bases from V and 0 bases from J, leaving 8 bases between. Germline values: CDR1 LGHNA, CDR2 YSLEER. This CDR3 is built from 15 residues. The CDR3 bases are TGCGCCAGCAGCCAAGAGGGGTTCTCTAACTATGGCTACACCTTC. Translated: CASSQEGFSNYGYTF.

The rearrangement uses TRBV29-1 and TRBJ1-1; possible D gene TRBD1, 5 bases. Germline CDR1 is SQVTM and CDR2 is ANQGSEA. The CDR3 has 12 residues. V was clipped by 3 bases and J by 1 base, with 6 bases between them. The DNA of the CDR3 is TGCAGCGTTGATAGGGGGAACACTGAAGCTTTCTTT. This sequence encodes CSVDRGNTEAFF.

This chain joins TRBV6-5 and TRBJ1-2; 8 bases are a match to TRBD1. With V trimmed by 2 bases and J by 4 bases, 6 bases remained unmatched. Germline loops: CDR1 MNHEY, CDR2 SVGAGI. CDR3 length equals 15 residues. In DNA form, the CDR3 reads TGTGCCAGCAGTTACAGACAGGGGTTGGGCTATGGCTACACCTTC. This encodes CASSYRQGLGYGYTF.

This chain connects TRBV6-6 to TRBJ2-7; D is perhaps TRBD1 or TRBD2 (5 bases each). The CDR3 totals 13 residues. Germline assignment: CDR1 MNHNY and CDR2 SVGAGI (reference sequence). The V gene lost 7 bases and the J gene lost 4 bases, with 14 bases spanning the gap. CDR3 sequence reads: CASTEGWGYEQYF. The CDR3 DNA reads TGTGCCAGCACAGAGGGCTGGGGGTACGAGCAGTACTTC.

This chain links TRBV27 with TRBJ1-1, with 7 bases fitting TRBD1. The CDR3 loop spans 12 amino acids. V was clipped by 5 bases and J by 6 bases; unmatched bases: 3. Germline values: CDR1 MNHEY, CDR2 SMNVEV (reference sequence). The chain's CDR3 is CASSPGTAEAFF. The CDR3 bases are TGTGCCAGCAGTCCCGGGACAGCTGAAGCTTTCTTT.

The chain links TRBV5-1 to TRBJ2-1; 8 bases are a match to TRBD2. Germline V gives CDR1 SGHRS, CDR2 YFSETQ. Losses at the gene ends were 1 base for V and 4 bases for J; bases not matched to a gene: 13. The CDR3 extends over 18 amino acids. This CDR3 reads CASSLTRGAGASYNEQFF. Written as DNA, the CDR3 is TGCGCCAGCAGCTTGACCCGGGGAGCGGGAGCTAGTTACAATGAGCAGTTCTTC.

The rearrangement links TRBV5-1 to TRBJ1-5; 8 bases line up with TRBD1. Germline V gene sequence: CDR1 SGHRS, CDR2 YFSETQ. Trimming took 7 bases from V and 1 from J; bases not matched to a gene: 7. The CDR3 totals 15 residues. CDR3: CASRTGYGSNQPQHF. Written as DNA, the CDR3 is TGCGCCAGCCGGACAGGGTATGGGAGCAATCAGCCCCAGCATTTT.

The chain combines TRBV4-1 with TRBJ1-1, with 8 bases that match TRBD1. The germline V gene encodes CDR1 MGHRA and CDR2 YSYEKL. The CDR3 is made up of 15 amino acids. The V gene end was trimmed by 2 bases and the J gene end by 4 bases; junction bases not matched to a gene: 6. The CDR3 DNA is TGCGCCAGCAGCCAAAACCCCACAGGGGGCACTGAAGCTTTCTTT. Its protein product is CASSQNPTGGTEAFF.

The gene calls are TRBV6-5 and TRBJ1-1; 7 bases line up with TRBD1. V lost 7 bases to trimming and J lost 4 bases; unmatched junction nucleotides: 6. The CDR3 sequence is 13 residues long. CDR1 and CDR2 (germline): MNHEY, SVGAGI. Here the CDR3 reads CASKGGMGTEAFF. CDR3 DNA: TGTGCCAGCAAAGGGGGCATGGGCACTGAAGCTTTCTTT.

The V and J genes are TRBV13 and TRBJ2-3; TRBD1 might be the D (6 bases). This CDR3 has 13 residues. Trimming shortened V by 2 bases and J by 8 bases, and 11 bases separated the two germline ends. Germline V lookup: CDR1 PRHDT, CDR2 FYEKMQ (reference sequence). CDR3 DNA: TGTGCCAGCAGCTTACAGGGGCTTGGTACGCAGTATTTT. This sequence encodes CASSLQGLGTQYF.

The chain carries TRBV5-1 and TRBJ1-4; D is possibly TRBD1 (5 bases). V was clipped by 3 bases and J by 7 bases, with 16 bases between them. Germline V gene sequence: CDR1 SGHRS, CDR2 YFSETQ. The CDR3 totals 15 residues. CDR3 protein: CASSYNPGGSEKLFF. In nucleotides, the CDR3 is TGCGCCAGCAGCTACAACCCGGGGGGGAGTGAAAAACTGTTTTTT.